This passage covers 9 T cell receptor beta chains from one sample sequenced in a study of blood T cell repertoires in COVID-19. Clones were read by immunoSEQ multiplex PCR, and TCRdb kept only the in-frame ones, dropping some. The sample lists around 220,000 clones; roughly 87% were seen once. Sequenced input: PBMCs or T cells enriched from blood (not recorded which). All receptors come from a young woman with acute COVID-19.

On this clone itself: One end of the junction varies from germline; a read error may be responsible. The chain recombines TRBV28 with TRBJ1-3; 9 bases are shared with TRBD1. Germline values: CDR1 MDHEN, CDR2 SYDVKM. The CDR3 extends over 18 amino acids. The CDR3 loop reads CASSLFRTGDGTGNTIYF. As DNA, the CDR3 is TGTGCCAGCAGCTTATTTCGGACAGGGGATGGGACTGGCAACACCATATATTTT. Full variable domain (missing parts from reference TRBV28 and TRBJ1-3): DVKVTQSSRYLVKRTGEKVFLECVQDMDHENMFWYRQDPGLGLRLIYFSYDVKMKEKGDIPEGYSVSREKKERFSLILESASTNQTSMYLCASSLFRTGDGTGNTIYFGEGSWLTVV.

J is TRBJ2-2 and V is TRBV24-1; weak D call: TRBD2 (5 bases). Germline loops: CDR1 KGHDR, CDR2 SFDVKD. V was cut by 1 base and J by 1 base, with 12 bases left in between. The CDR3 is 17 amino acids. CDR3 in DNA: TGTGCCACCAGTGATTTCATGACGGGATTGAACACCGGGGAGCTGTTTTTT. Translating gives CATSDFMTGLNTGELFF.

This chain connects TRBV30 to TRBJ2-1; the D gene is possibly TRBD1 (6 bases). The CDR3 totals 14 residues. Trimming removed 3 bases at V and 7 bases at J, with 16 bases between. Germline lookup yields CDR1 GTSNPN and CDR2 SVGIG (reference sequence). Here the CDR3 reads CAWSVNRVRNEQFF. The CDR3 nucleotides read TGTGCCTGGAGCGTAAACAGGGTACGGAATGAGCAGTTCTTC.

This clone occurred a few times. The genes are TRBV30 and TRBJ1-3; TRBD1 is a possible D gene (6 bases). Germline CDR1 and CDR2: GTSNPN and SVGIG (reference sequence). This CDR3 has 13 amino acids. Trimming took 5 bases from V and 4 from J, leaving 12 bases between them. The CDR3 DNA follows: TGTGCCTGGGGGGGACATGTCGGAAACACCATATATTTT. It encodes CAWGGHVGNTIYF.

The rearrangement joins TRBV19 to TRBJ1-1; D gene uncertain. The CDR3 runs to 15 residues. CDR1 and CDR2 (germline): LNHDA, SQIVND (reference sequence). The germline V and J ends were trimmed by 5 bases and 6 bases, with 19 bases remaining between them. In DNA, the CDR3 is TGTGCCAGTAGTTCCAGAGATCGGCAGGCCCCTGAAGCTTTCTTT. It specifies CASSSRDRQAPEAFF.

CDR3 protein: CASSQAGSMNTGELFF. The CDR3 nucleotides read TGTGCCAGCAGCCAAGCCGGGTCGATGAACACCGGGGAGCTGTTTTTT. This rearrangement joins TRBV3-1 (or the pseudogene TRBV3-2) to TRBJ2-2; no firm D call. V shed 1 base and J shed 1 base, with 10 bases lying between them. The CDR3 spans 16 residues. Germline V gives CDR1 LGHDT, CDR2 YNNKEL (reference sequence).

The chain couples TRBV27 to TRBJ2-1, with TRBD2 matching 7 bases. With 8 bases clipped from V and 3 bases from J, the junction kept 10 bases outside the gene matches. Germline CDR1 is MNHEY and CDR2 is SMNVEV (reference sequence). The CDR3 is made up of 15 amino acids. The CDR3 DNA sequence: TGTGCCAGCGCCCCCGGCGGGAGTCTCTACAATGAGCAGTTCTTC. It encodes CASAPGGSLYNEQFF.

The V gene is TRBV28, the J gene TRBJ1-5, with D perhaps matching TRBD1 (6 bases). The CDR3 runs to 17 residues. Between the trimmed V and J ends, which lost 6 bases and 0 bases, there was a span of 18 bases. The germline gives CDR1 MDHEN, CDR2 SYDVKM. In nucleotides, the CDR3 is TGTGCCAGCAGAATTACTCGGGGACAATTTAGCAATCAGCCCCAGCATTTT. It specifies CASRITRGQFSNQPQHF.

The gene calls are TRBV6-2 or TRBV6-3 and TRBJ2-3, with D possibly being TRBD1 (5 bases). From germline, CDR1 is MNHEY and CDR2 SVGEGT. The CDR3 totals 17 residues. The V gene lost 2 bases and the J gene lost 1 base, with 16 bases spanning the gap. The CDR3 DNA reads TGTGCCAGCAGTTACGTCTCCAGGGTTCCTGGCACAGATACGCAGTATTTT. This sequence encodes CASSYVSRVPGTDTQYF.